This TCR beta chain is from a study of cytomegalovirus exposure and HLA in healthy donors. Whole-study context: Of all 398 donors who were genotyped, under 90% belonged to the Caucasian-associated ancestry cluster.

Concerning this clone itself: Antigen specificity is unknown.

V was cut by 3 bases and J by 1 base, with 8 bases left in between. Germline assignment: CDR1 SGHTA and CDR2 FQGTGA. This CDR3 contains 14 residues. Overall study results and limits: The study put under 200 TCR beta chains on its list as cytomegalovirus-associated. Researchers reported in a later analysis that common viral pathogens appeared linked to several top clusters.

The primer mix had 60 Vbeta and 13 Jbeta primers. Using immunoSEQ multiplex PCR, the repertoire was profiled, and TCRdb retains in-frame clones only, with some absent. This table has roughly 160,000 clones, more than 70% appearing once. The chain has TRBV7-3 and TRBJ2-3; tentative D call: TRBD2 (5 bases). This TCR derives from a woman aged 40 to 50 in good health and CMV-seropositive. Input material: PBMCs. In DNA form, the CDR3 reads TGTGCCAGCAGCTTCGATAGCGGCACAGATACGCAGTATTTT. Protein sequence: CASSFDSGTDTQYF.